The following is a TCR beta chain sequence with its context. The antigen is unknown. The ends were cut back, 4 bases at V and 12 bases at J, with 22 bases in the middle. Germline loops: CDR1 LGHDT, CDR2 YNNKEL (reference sequence). CDR3 length: 15 amino acids. Donation came from healthy Caucasian individuals in Russia who were aged roughly 6 to 100. These data originate in a study of blood T cells in healthy people across ages. With a J-beta primer mix and a sample-barcoded 5' primer, a second PCR ran about 7 to 12 cycles. TCRdb reanalysed the 5' RACE reads using MiXCR and keeps one entry per CDR3 protein. The sample includes about 670,000 distinct CDR3 sequences, about 50% of them seen just once. Findings and limits, study-wide: The study found TCR beta diversity correlated strongly with naive T cell percentage. Getting older went along with TCR beta diversity per million T cells dropping roughly linearly.

The clonotype originates from a woman of 80 years or more in good health. The material sequenced was blood. The chain employs TRBV3-1 and TRBJ2-1; D ambiguous. The CDR3 sequence is CASSPSTFPSGRQFF. The CDR3 nucleotides read TGTGCCAGCAGCCCCTCGACTTTCCCTAGTGGACGGCAGTTCTTC.